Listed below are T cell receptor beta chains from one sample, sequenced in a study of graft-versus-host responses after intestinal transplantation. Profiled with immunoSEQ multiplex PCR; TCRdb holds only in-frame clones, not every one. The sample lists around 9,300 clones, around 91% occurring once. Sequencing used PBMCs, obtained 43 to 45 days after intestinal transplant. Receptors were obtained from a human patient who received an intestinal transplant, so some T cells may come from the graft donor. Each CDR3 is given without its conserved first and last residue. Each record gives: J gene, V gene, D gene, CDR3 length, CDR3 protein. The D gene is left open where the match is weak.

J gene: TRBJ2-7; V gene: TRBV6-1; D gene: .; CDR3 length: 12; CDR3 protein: ASSEGDTSYEQY
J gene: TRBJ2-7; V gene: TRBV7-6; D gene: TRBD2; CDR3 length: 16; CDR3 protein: ASSDPLGGDRSAYEQY
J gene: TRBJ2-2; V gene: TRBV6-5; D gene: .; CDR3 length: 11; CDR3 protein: ATLGRGYGELF
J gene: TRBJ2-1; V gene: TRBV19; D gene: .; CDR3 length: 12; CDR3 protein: ASSPGPTYNEQF
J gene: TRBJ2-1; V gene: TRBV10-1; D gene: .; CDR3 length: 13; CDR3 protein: ASSVGTLLSDEQF
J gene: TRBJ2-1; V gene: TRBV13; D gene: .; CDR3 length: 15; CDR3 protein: ASSSLTGVERANEQF
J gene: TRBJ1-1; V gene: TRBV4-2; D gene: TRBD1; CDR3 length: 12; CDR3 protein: ASSHFRDRGETF
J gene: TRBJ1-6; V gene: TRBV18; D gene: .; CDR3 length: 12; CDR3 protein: ASSPGTHNSPLH
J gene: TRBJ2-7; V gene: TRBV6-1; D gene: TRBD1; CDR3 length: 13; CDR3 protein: ASSALGTASYEQY
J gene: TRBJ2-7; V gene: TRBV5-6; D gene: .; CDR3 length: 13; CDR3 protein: ASSSGTGRSYEQY